This is a list of T cell receptor beta chains from one sample in a study of identical twins' blood T cells. From the 5' RACE reads, TCRdb called clonotypes with MiXCR, one entry per CDR3 protein. The table shows roughly 380,000 distinct CDR3 sequences, with over 25% occurring only once. The material sequenced was PBMCs. These receptor sequences come from a woman aged 18 to 50 in good health. Both conserved end residues are trimmed from each CDR3.

j_call: TRBJ1-2; cdr3_length: 13; v_call: TRBV18; cdr3_aa: ASSPGQGGKYGYT
j_call: TRBJ1-2; cdr3_length: 11; v_call: TRBV28; cdr3_aa: ASSFRTAGGYT
j_call: TRBJ1-1; cdr3_length: 13; v_call: TRBV18; cdr3_aa: ASSPIPGLNTEAF
j_call: TRBJ2-1; cdr3_length: 11; v_call: TRBV5-1; cdr3_aa: ASLTSGSDEQF
j_call: TRBJ1-1; cdr3_length: 11; v_call: TRBV5-6; cdr3_aa: ASSFGSAGEAF
j_call: TRBJ1-4; cdr3_length: 10; v_call: TRBV20-1; cdr3_aa: SARGRGKKLF
j_call: TRBJ2-4; cdr3_length: 9; v_call: TRBV27; cdr3_aa: ASGEGQIQY
j_call: TRBJ2-1; cdr3_length: 9; v_call: TRBV20-1; cdr3_aa: SAAPYNEQF
j_call: TRBJ2-7; cdr3_length: 10; v_call: TRBV10-3; cdr3_aa: AIRTSGREQY
j_call: TRBJ2-7; cdr3_length: 11; v_call: TRBV10-3; cdr3_aa: AISESPGYEQY
j_call: TRBJ1-5; cdr3_length: 13; v_call: TRBV3-1; cdr3_aa: ASSQEYRSNQPQH
j_call: TRBJ2-2; cdr3_length: 12; v_call: TRBV6-1; cdr3_aa: ASSVSGGTGELF